This T cell receptor (beta chain) was retrieved from a study of sequential checkpoint blockade in melanoma. Overall study context: 91 pretreatment tumor DNA samples were TCRβ immunosequenced. Study-level findings and limits: T-cell fraction and clonality followed PD-L1 and CD8+ counts, not mutational load.

Comment on this clone: Antigen specificity is unknown.

The CDR3 sequence is 17 residues long. Germline CDR1 and CDR2: MNHGY and SAAAGT. V was cut by 4 bases and J by 5 bases, with 24 bases left in between. Clones were sequenced by immunoSEQ multiplex PCR, and TCRdb holds only the in-frame ones, with some missing. The sample lists 9,500 to 15,000 clones, about 28% occurring once. Specified treatment: randomized to nivolumab then ipilimumab (arm A) or the reverse (arm B). The chain uses TRBV6-8 and TRBJ2-7, with D possibly being TRBD2 (5 bases). The specimen was tumor tissue (inferred from file names), collected from a patient given nivolumab and ipilimumab in sequence. The receptor was isolated from a human donor with melanoma. The CDR3 region has the DNA TGTGCCAGCAGTTCCCGAGGGTACAGTCTGACTTCAGACGAGCAGTACTTC. This codes for CASSSRGYSLTSDEQYF.